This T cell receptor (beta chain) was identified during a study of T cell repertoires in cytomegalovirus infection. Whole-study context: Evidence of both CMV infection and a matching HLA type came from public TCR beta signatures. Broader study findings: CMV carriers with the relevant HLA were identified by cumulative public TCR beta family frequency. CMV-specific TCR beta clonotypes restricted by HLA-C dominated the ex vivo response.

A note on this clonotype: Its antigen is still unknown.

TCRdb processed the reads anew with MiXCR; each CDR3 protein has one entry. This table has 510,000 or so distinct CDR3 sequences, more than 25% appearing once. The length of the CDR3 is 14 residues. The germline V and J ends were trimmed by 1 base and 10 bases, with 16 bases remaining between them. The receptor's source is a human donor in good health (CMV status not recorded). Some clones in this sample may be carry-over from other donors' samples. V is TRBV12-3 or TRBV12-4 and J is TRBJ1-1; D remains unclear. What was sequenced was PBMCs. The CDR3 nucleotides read TGTGCCAGCAGTTTAGAGTCCATAACGACCCGAGCTTTCTTT. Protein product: CASSLESITTRAFF.